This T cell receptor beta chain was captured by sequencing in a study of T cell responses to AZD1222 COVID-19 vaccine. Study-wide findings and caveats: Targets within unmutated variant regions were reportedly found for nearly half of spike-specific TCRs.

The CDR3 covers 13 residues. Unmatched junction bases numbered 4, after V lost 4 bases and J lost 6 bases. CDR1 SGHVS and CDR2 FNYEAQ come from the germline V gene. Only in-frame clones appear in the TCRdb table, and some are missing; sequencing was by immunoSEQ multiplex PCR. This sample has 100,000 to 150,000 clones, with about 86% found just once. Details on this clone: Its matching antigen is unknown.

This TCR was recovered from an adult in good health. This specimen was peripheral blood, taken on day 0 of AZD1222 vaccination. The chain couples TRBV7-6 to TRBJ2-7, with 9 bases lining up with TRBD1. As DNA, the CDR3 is TGTGCCAGCAGCTGGGACAGGGCAGCCGAGCAGTACTTC. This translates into CASSWDRAAEQYF.